This T cell receptor beta chain was captured by sequencing in a study of T cells in Graves' hyperthyroidism and ophthalmopathy. Regarding the study as a whole: The model foresaw ophthalmopathy a median around 6.8 months prior to onset.

The diagnostic basis comprised clinical symptoms, serum thyroxine and TRAb, thyroid ultrasound and orbital computed tomography. V lost 0 bases and J 0 bases, leaving 11 bases between the germline ends. The CDR3 has 16 amino acids. Germline V gives CDR1 LNHNV, CDR2 YYDKDF (reference sequence). This clonotype occurred many times. No antigen is known for it. Regions amplified from RNA transcripts were the TCR beta CDR3 regions. The TCR CDR3 was amplified in a first-round RT-PCR using the HTBI primer set. One entry per CDR3 protein, called by TCRdb with MiXCR from the multiplex PCR reads. The sample has about 570,000 distinct CDR3 sequences, around 45% seen once.

The origin of this receptor is an adult woman with Graves' disease, either hyperthyroidism or ophthalmopathy (not recorded which). Sequenced material: peripheral blood or thyroid tissue (not recorded which). This rearrangement joins TRBV15 to TRBJ2-5, with D uncertain. The chain's CDR3 is CATSRDPPQYQETQYF. CDR3 nucleotides: TGTGCCACCAGCAGAGATCCCCCACAGTACCAAGAGACCCAGTACTTC.